This is a list of T cell receptor beta chains from one sample in a study of shared clonotypes between healthy human individuals. Libraries were prepared by immunoSEQ multiplex PCR; TCRdb keeps only in-frame clonotypes and omits some of them. Seen here are 950,000 to 1,300,000 clones, approximately 72% observed once, and the top ten hold 1.4%. The source material was memory CD4+ T cells sorted from blood. The receptors originated from a man aged 18-30 years in good health. Both conserved end residues are part of each CDR3. The D gene is left open where the match is weak. Clone size is shown for a subset of rows, as once, few, many or a class of expanded clone.

D gene	J gene	V gene	clone size	CDR3 protein	CDR3 DNA
NA	TRBJ2-1	TRBV4-3	NA	CASSQGRDRYNEQFF	TGCGCCAGCAGCCAAGGTAGGGATCGGTACAATGAGCAGTTCTTC
TRBD2	TRBJ2-5	TRBV5-1	NA	CASSLFAGGRETQYF	TGCGCCAGCAGCTTGTTTGCGGGGGGGCGGGAGACCCAGTACTTC
TRBD2	TRBJ2-1	TRBV7-2	NA	CASSEMAGGAYNEQFF	TGTGCCAGCAGCGAAATGGCGGGAGGGGCCTACAATGAGCAGTTCTTC
TRBD1	TRBJ1-1	TRBV7-3	NA	CASSITGGGIKTEAFF	TGTGCCAGCAGTATCACAGGGGGCGGCATAAAGACTGAAGCTTTCTTT
TRBD2	TRBJ2-1	TRBV11-1	NA	CASSFLAGDEQFF	TGTGCCAGCAGCTTTTTGGCGGGGGATGAGCAGTTCTTC
NA	TRBJ2-1	TRBV2	NA	CASTENEQFF	TGTGCCAGCACCGAGAATGAGCAGTTCTTC
NA	TRBJ1-2	TRBV2	NA	CANSQGGRLGYTF	TGTGCCAACTCCCAGGGCGGACGGTTGGGCTACACCTTC
TRBD2	TRBJ2-1	TRBV11-3	NA	CASSRGGAKDGEQFF	TGTGCCAGCAGCCGCGGGGGGGCTAAAGATGGTGAGCAGTTCTTC
NA	TRBJ2-7	TRBV30	NA	CAWGRFYEQYF	TGTGCCTGGGGGAGGTTTTACGAGCAGTACTTC
NA	TRBJ1-3	TRBV28	many	CASVTPQADSGNTIYF	TGTGCCAGCGTAACGCCACAGGCCGACTCTGGAAACACCATATATTTT
TRBD1	TRBJ1-6	TRBV7-9	NA	CASTWGQGNSPLHF	TGTGCCAGCACCTGGGGACAGGGTAATTCACCCCTCCACTTT
NA	TRBJ1-5	TRBV4-1	NA	CASSQDPGGTQPQHF	TGCGCCAGCAGCCAAGATCCGGGAGGCACTCAGCCCCAGCATTTT
TRBD2	TRBJ2-7	TRBV6-5	NA	CASRKAGGVYEQYF	TGTGCCAGCAGAAAAGCGGGAGGGGTCTACGAGCAGTACTTC
TRBD1	TRBJ1-5	TRBV6-5	NA	CASSTGGSRQPQHF	TGTGCCAGCAGTACAGGGGGCTCTCGTCAGCCCCAGCATTTT
NA	TRBJ2-2	TRBV7-7	NA	CASSLAGQPTGELFF	TGTGCTAGCAGCTTAGCGGGACAGCCAACCGGGGAGCTGTTTTTT
NA	TRBJ1-6	TRBV19	few	CASSIGSGSMNSPLHF	TGTGCCAGTAGTATCGGTTCGGGGTCTATGAATTCACCCCTCCACTTT
TRBD1	TRBJ1-3	TRBV6-6	once	CASSRAGQGADTIYF	TGTGCCAGCAGTCGAGCTGGACAGGGTGCGGACACCATATATTTT
TRBD2	TRBJ2-1	TRBV7-9	NA	CASSSETSGVYNEQFF	TGTGCCAGCAGCTCCGAGACTAGCGGGGTTTACAATGAGCAGTTCTTC
NA	TRBJ2-5	TRBV25-1	NA	CASSPRTWYQETQYF	TGTGCCAGCAGTCCCCGGACCTGGTACCAAGAGACCCAGTACTTC
NA	TRBJ1-5	TRBV5-8	once	CASSLQGYSNQPQHF	TGTGCCAGCAGCTTACAGGGATATAGCAATCAGCCCCAGCATTTT
TRBD1	TRBJ1-4	TRBV14	NA	CASSVGGGMTNEKLFF	TGTGCCAGCAGCGTAGGGGGCGGAATGACTAATGAAAAACTGTTTTTT
TRBD2	TRBJ2-1	TRBV18	NA	CASSVTGGSYNEQFF	TGTGCCAGCTCAGTTACGGGGGGGTCTTACAATGAGCAGTTCTTC
TRBD1	TRBJ1-2	TRBV5-4	NA	CASSGGQGSYGYTF	TGTGCCAGCAGCGGCGGACAGGGTTCCTATGGCTACACCTTC
TRBD1	TRBJ1-6	TRBV19	NA	CASNPRDSNNSPLHF	TGTGCCAGTAATCCCCGGGACAGCAATAATTCACCCCTCCACTTT
TRBD2	TRBJ2-2	TRBV2	NA	CASSRRTSGGGGELFF	TGTGCCAGCAGTCGCCGGACTAGCGGGGGCGGCGGGGAGCTGTTTTTT
NA	TRBJ2-3	TRBV5-4	NA	CASSLGGPGTTDTQYF	TGTGCCAGCAGCTTGGGCGGCCCGGGTACTACAGATACGCAGTATTTT
NA	TRBJ1-3	TRBV4-3	NA	CASSQDWSSSGNTIYF	TGCGCCAGCAGCCAAGATTGGTCCTCCTCTGGAAACACCATATATTTT
NA	TRBJ1-1	TRBV10-3	once	CAIRTDDRKAFF	TGTGCCATCAGAACCGACGACAGAAAAGCTTTCTTT
TRBD1	TRBJ1-2	TRBV19	NA	CASSVDRGYGYTF	TGTGCCAGTAGTGTCGACAGGGGCTATGGCTACACCTTC
NA	TRBJ2-3	TRBV5-1	few	CASSRGRTGLYIPSTDTQYF	TGCGCCAGCAGCCGCGGCCGGACAGGACTATATATCCCTAGCACAGATACGCAGTATTTT
NA	TRBJ1-2	TRBV29-1	NA	CSVDQAANYGYTF	TGCAGCGTTGATCAGGCAGCCAACTATGGCTACACCTTC
NA	TRBJ1-1	TRBV19	NA	CASSLGDVGTEAFF	TGTGCCAGTAGTTTGGGAGACGTGGGCACTGAAGCTTTCTTT
NA	TRBJ1-3	TRBV4-3	once	CASSQDWGGGNTIYF	TGCGCCAGCAGCCAAGATTGGGGAGGAGGAAACACCATATATTTT
NA	TRBJ1-1	TRBV2	many	CAGALEQGRSEAFF	TGTGCCGGCGCGTTGGAGCAGGGAAGGTCTGAAGCTTTCTTT
NA	TRBJ2-1	TRBV2	NA	CASSDIPKLIYNEQFF	TGTGCCAGCAGTGACATCCCAAAGTTAATCTACAATGAGCAGTTCTTC
NA	TRBJ1-4	TRBV25-1	once	CATREGALEKLFF	TGTGCCACCAGAGAAGGGGCATTGGAAAAACTGTTTTTT
NA	TRBJ2-3	TRBV5-1	NA	CASSFLESALSTDTQYF	TGCGCCAGCAGCTTTTTGGAGTCCGCCTTAAGCACAGATACGCAGTATTTT
NA	TRBJ2-7	TRBV11-3	NA	CASSLDGDEQYF	TGTGCCAGCAGCTTAGACGGGGACGAGCAGTACTTC
TRBD1	TRBJ1-1	TRBV5-1	NA	CASSTGQVLTEAFF	TGCGCCAGCAGCACCGGACAGGTCCTGACTGAAGCTTTCTTT
TRBD2	TRBJ2-1	TRBV7-2	NA	CASSLRTSVRNEQFF	TGTGCCAGCAGCTTACGGACTAGCGTTCGCAATGAGCAGTTCTTC
NA	TRBJ2-2	TRBV2	NA	CARRVVQLNTGELFF	TGTGCCCGCCGGGTGGTACAATTAAACACCGGGGAGCTGTTTTTT
NA	TRBJ2-1	TRBV18	many	CASSPPGDNEQFF	TGTGCCAGCTCACCACCGGGGGACAATGAGCAGTTCTTC
NA	TRBJ2-7	TRBV2	once	CASSEEGWKQYF	TGTGCCAGCAGTGAAGAAGGGTGGAAGCAGTACTTC
NA	TRBJ1-2	TRBV11-2	NA	CASSLATIGGYTF	TGTGCCAGCAGCTTAGCGACAATCGGTGGCTACACCTTC
TRBD1	TRBJ1-2	TRBV7-9	NA	CASSQDRGDYGYTF	TGTGCCAGCAGCCAGGACAGGGGTGACTATGGCTACACCTTC